The 21 T cell receptor beta chains reported below all come from one sample, sequenced in a study of blood T cell repertoires in COVID-19. Sequencing was performed with immunoSEQ multiplex PCR; in TCRdb, only in-frame clones are kept and a portion is missing. Of 250,000 or so clones in the sample, roughly 82% were seen once. What was sequenced was peripheral blood. The origin of the receptors is an older woman with acute or convalescent COVID-19.

The chain uses TRBV5-8 and TRBJ1-3; D uncertain. The CDR3 runs to 15 residues. Germline CDR1 is SGHTS and CDR2 is YDEGEE. Trimming took 0 bases from V and 2 from J, leaving 9 bases between them. CDR3 DNA: TGTGCCAGCAGCTTGGGGGCAGGAACTGGAAACACCATATATTTT. It encodes CASSLGAGTGNTIYF.

This clone has a single count. This sequence joins TRBV4-3 and TRBJ1-1, with D tentatively TRBD1 (6 bases). Trimming removed 3 bases from V and 4 bases from J, with 18 bases in between. CDR3 size: 16 residues. The germline V gene encodes CDR1 LGHNA and CDR2 YSLEER. This chain's CDR3 is CASSHFVRGLGTEAFF. CDR3 sequence (DNA): TGCGCCAGCAGCCACTTTGTCAGGGGTCTGGGCACTGAAGCTTTCTTT.

The V and J genes are TRBV4-2 and TRBJ2-5, with 7 positions matching TRBD1. The V and J ends lost 4 bases and 5 bases, in that order; junction bases with no gene match: 7. This CDR3 has 14 residues. Germline V gene sequence: CDR1 LGHNA, CDR2 YNFKEQ. CDR3 bases: TGTGCCAGCAGCCTACAGGGGACAAAGGAGACCCAGTACTTC. Its translation: CASSLQGTKETQYF.

The J gene is TRBJ1-5, the V gene TRBV6-5, with D perhaps matching TRBD1 (5 bases). The germline V and J ends were trimmed by 2 bases and 2 bases, with 10 bases remaining between them. The CDR3 is 15 amino acids. Germline CDR1 and CDR2: MNHEY and SVGAGI. CDR3: CASSYGRVGNQPQHF. In nucleotides, the CDR3 is TGTGCCAGCAGTTACGGCAGGGTAGGCAATCAGCCCCAGCATTTT.

A single count supports this clone. The chain links TRBV5-1 to TRBJ1-1; 7 positions agree with TRBD1. CDR3 length: 17 amino acids. Germline V lookup: CDR1 SGHRS, CDR2 YFSETQ. Losses at the gene ends were 6 bases for V and 4 bases for J; bases not matched to a gene: 18. CDR3 sequence: CASTRQGGGISGTEAFF. CDR3 sequence (DNA): TGCGCCAGCACCAGACAGGGTGGCGGAATTTCGGGCACTGAAGCTTTCTTT.

This clone was counted once. The chain joins TRBV6-6 to TRBJ2-5, with D unclear. Germline V gene data show CDR1 as MNHNY and CDR2 as SVGAGI (reference sequence). Trimming took off 2 bases at V and 2 bases at J, with 6 bases between the two ends. The CDR3 contains 13 residues. The CDR3: CASSYGRQETQYF. The CDR3 bases are TGTGCCAGCAGTTACGGCAGGCAAGAGACCCAGTACTTC.

This clone has just a few counts. The rearrangement joins TRBV5-6 to TRBJ2-7; TRBD2 is a possible D gene (5 bases). The CDR3 has 11 residues. V dropped 2 bases and J dropped 6 bases, with 6 bases sitting between them. Per germline, CDR1 SGHDT and CDR2 YYEEEE. The CDR3 nucleotides are TGTGCCAGCAGCTTTCGGGGCGAGCAGTACTTC. Its translation: CASSFRGEQYF.

A few counts support this clone. The rearrangement uses TRBV6-1 and TRBJ1-5; D gene unclear. V was cut by 3 bases and J by 3 bases, with 9 bases left in between. This CDR3 region has 14 residues. Germline lookup yields CDR1 MNHNS and CDR2 SASEGT. The CDR3 loop reads CASSDGIFNQPQHF. CDR3 DNA: TGTGCCAGCAGTGATGGCATCTTCAATCAGCCCCAGCATTTT.

V is TRBV6-5 and J is TRBJ1-1; weak D call: TRBD1 (6 bases). V shed 6 bases and J shed 1 base, with 15 bases lying between them. This CDR3 spans 15 amino acids. Germline values: CDR1 MNHEY, CDR2 SVGAGI. This CDR3 reads CASSLTPTGNTEAFF. The CDR3 DNA is TGTGCCAGCAGCTTAACCCCGACAGGGAACACTGAAGCTTTCTTT.

The rearrangement joins TRBV28 to TRBJ2-5; perhaps TRBD2 as D (6 bases). V lost 8 bases to trimming and J lost 5 bases, with 21 bases between them. Germline V gene sequence: CDR1 MDHEN, CDR2 SYDVKM. There are 15 residues in the CDR3. The CDR3 loop is CASLRTGTGRETQYF. Here the CDR3 DNA reads TGTGCCAGCCTTCGTACCGGGACTGGGCGGGAGACCCAGTACTTC.

The chain recombines TRBV7-2 with TRBJ2-1; 7 bases are a match to TRBD1. The CDR3 extends over 17 amino acids. Losses at the gene ends were 4 bases for V and 8 bases for J; bases not matched to a gene: 17. The germline gives CDR1 SGHTA, CDR2 FQGNSA. Here the CDR3 reads CASSSTSLQGWTHEQFF. Here the CDR3 DNA reads TGTGCCAGCAGCTCTACTAGTTTACAGGGGTGGACGCATGAGCAGTTCTTC.

The chain has TRBV7-9 and TRBJ1-4; D remains unclear. V was shortened by 4 bases and J by 7 bases, with 13 bases between the two germline ends. Germline values: CDR1 SEHNR, CDR2 FQNEAQ (reference sequence). This CDR3 comprises 14 residues. The CDR3 DNA sequence: TGTGCCAGCAGCTCCGACATGGCGAGTGAAAAACTGTTTTTT. Translated: CASSSDMASEKLFF.

This clone turned up a few times. The chain carries TRBV30 and TRBJ1-5, with D maybe TRBD1 (5 bases). The CDR3 spans 15 residues. V was cut by 3 bases and J by 3 bases, with 15 bases left in between. Germline values: CDR1 GTSNPN, CDR2 SVGIG (reference sequence). The CDR3 nucleotides are TGTGCCTGGAGGTTAAAGGGGCAGCCCAATCAGCCCCAGCATTTT. Translated: CAWRLKGQPNQPQHF.

The chain combines TRBV5-1 with TRBJ1-2; tentative D call: TRBD1 (6 bases). The CDR3 spans 15 residues. V was clipped by 0 bases and J by 3 bases, with 12 bases between them. CDR1 is SGHRS, CDR2 YFSETQ, per germline. The CDR3 bases are TGCGCCAGCAGCTTGGACAGGGACGGAGACTATGGCTACACCTTC. Translated: CASSLDRDGDYGYTF.

The CDR3 coding sequence is TGTGCCAGCAGCCAAGATTCAGGAGGGACCTCTGGAAACACCATATATTTT. Protein: CASSQDSGGTSGNTIYF. The gene calls are TRBV3-1 (or the pseudogene TRBV3-2) and TRBJ1-3; weak D call: TRBD1 (5 bases). The CDR3 totals 17 residues. Germline V lookup: CDR1 LGHDT, CDR2 YNNKEL (reference sequence). Deletions cut 0 bases from V and 0 bases from J, with 12 bases between.

The rearrangement uses TRBV9 and TRBJ2-5, with no clear D. Germline V gives CDR1 SGDLS, CDR2 YYNGEE. The CDR3 has 14 residues. Trimming pared 0 bases from V and 1 base from J, leaving 7 bases between. CDR3 sequence: CASSVAQIQETQYF. The CDR3 DNA sequence: TGTGCCAGCAGCGTAGCGCAGATCCAAGAGACCCAGTACTTC.

The chain's CDR3 is CASSLYSGVNTEAFF. The CDR3 bases are TGTGCCAGCAGTTTATATTCAGGGGTGAACACTGAAGCTTTCTTT. The gene calls are TRBV28 and TRBJ1-1; weak D call: TRBD1 (6 bases). This CDR3 has 15 amino acids. Trimming removed 1 base at V and 0 bases at J, with 9 bases between. Per the germline V gene, CDR1 is MDHEN and CDR2 is SYDVKM.

The rearrangement joins TRBV3-1 (or the pseudogene TRBV3-2) to TRBJ2-3; 10 nucleotides align to TRBD2. From germline, CDR1 is LGHDT and CDR2 YNNKEL (reference sequence). This CDR3 comprises 16 residues. J gave up 1 base and V 3 bases, and 4 bases lay outside the gene matches. The CDR3 DNA reads as TGTGCCAGCAGCCATCCAGCGGGGGGGGGCACAGATACGCAGTATTTT. It specifies CASSHPAGGGTDTQYF.

The table lists this clone with a few counts. This chain connects TRBV18 to TRBJ1-1; D gene ambiguous. Trimming removed 1 base at V and 1 base at J, with 10 bases between. Germline-derived CDR1 and CDR2 are KGHSH and LQKENI. The CDR3 totals 15 residues. The CDR3 region is CASSPRALTNTEAFF. The CDR3 DNA reads as TGTGCCAGCTCACCACGAGCTTTAACGAACACTGAAGCTTTCTTT.

The chain uses TRBV4-2 and TRBJ1-1; no clear D gene. The CDR3 spans 17 residues. Germline CDR1 is LGHNA and CDR2 is YNFKEQ. Trimming pared 1 base from V and 3 bases from J, leaving 18 bases between. CDR3: CASSQGLIGREDTEAFF. As DNA, the CDR3 is TGTGCCAGCAGCCAAGGCCTTATAGGACGGGAAGACACTGAAGCTTTCTTT.

V usage is TRBV5-1 and J usage is TRBJ1-5; TRBD1 matches at 8 bases. Germline assignment: CDR1 SGHRS and CDR2 YFSETQ. V shed 0 bases, J shed 4 bases, and the junction held 3 bases outside the gene matches. This CDR3 comprises 15 residues. The CDR3 bases are TGCGCCAGCAGCTTGGCAGGGGGCTTTAATCAGCCCCAGCATTTT. Translated, it gives CASSLAGGFNQPQHF.